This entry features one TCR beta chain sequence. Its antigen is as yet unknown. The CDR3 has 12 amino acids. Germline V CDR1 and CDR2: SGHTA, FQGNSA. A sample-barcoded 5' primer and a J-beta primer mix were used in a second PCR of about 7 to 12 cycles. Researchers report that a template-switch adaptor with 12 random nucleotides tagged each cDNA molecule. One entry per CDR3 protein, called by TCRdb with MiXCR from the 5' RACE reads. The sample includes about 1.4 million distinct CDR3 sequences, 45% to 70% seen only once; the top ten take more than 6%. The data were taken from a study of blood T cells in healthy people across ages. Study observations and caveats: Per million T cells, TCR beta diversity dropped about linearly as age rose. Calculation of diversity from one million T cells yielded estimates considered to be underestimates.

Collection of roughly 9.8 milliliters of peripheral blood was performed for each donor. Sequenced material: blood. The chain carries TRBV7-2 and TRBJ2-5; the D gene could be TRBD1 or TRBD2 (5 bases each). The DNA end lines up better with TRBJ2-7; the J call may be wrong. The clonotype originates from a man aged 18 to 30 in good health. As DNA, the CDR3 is TGTGCCTTAGAGGGGTGGTACTACGAGCAGTACTTC. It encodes CALEGWYYEQYF.